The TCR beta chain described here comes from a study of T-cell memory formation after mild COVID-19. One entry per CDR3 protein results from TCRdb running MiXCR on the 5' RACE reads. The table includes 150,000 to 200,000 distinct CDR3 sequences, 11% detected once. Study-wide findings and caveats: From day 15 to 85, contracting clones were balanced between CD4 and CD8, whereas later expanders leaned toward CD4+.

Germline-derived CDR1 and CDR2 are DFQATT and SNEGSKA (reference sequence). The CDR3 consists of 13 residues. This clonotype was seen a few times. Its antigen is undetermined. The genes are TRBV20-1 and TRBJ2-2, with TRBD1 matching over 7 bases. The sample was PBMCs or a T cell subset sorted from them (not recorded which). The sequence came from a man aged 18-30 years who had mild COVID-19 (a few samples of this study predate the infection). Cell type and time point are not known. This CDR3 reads CRAGTANTGELFF. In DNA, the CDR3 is TGCAGGGCCGGGACAGCGAACACCGGGGAGCTGTTTTTT.